Each of the 20 T cell receptor beta chains below was sequenced from the same sample in a study of blood T cell repertoires in COVID-19. Some clones are missing from TCRdb's copy, which holds only in-frame ones; the method was immunoSEQ multiplex PCR. The sample records around 53,000 clones, more than 85% being singletons. Input material: peripheral blood. These receptors all stem from a human donor in a cohort sampled during active COVID-19.

This sequence joins TRBV30 and TRBJ1-6; D remains unclear. This CDR3 region has 11 residues. Germline lookup yields CDR1 GTSNPN and CDR2 SVGIG (reference sequence). The V end lost 5 bases, the J end lost 4 bases, and 3 bases lay between the germline ends. CDR3 residues: CAWAYNSPLHF. CDR3 nucleotides: TGTGCCTGGGCATATAATTCACCCCTCCACTTT.

V and J are TRBV19 and TRBJ1-5, with D unresolved. The germline V gene has CDR1 LNHDA and CDR2 SQIVND (reference sequence). There are 13 residues in the CDR3. Trimming removed 9 bases from V and 5 bases from J, with 14 bases in between. The CDR3 loop reads CASAVEVDQPQHF. CDR3 DNA sequence: TGTGCCAGCGCAGTGGAGGTCGATCAGCCCCAGCATTTT.

This chain uses TRBV30 with TRBJ2-2, with 8 bases fitting TRBD1. The CDR3 totals 16 residues. The V segment lost 0 bases and the J segment 6 bases; nucleotides outside the gene matches: 9. Looked up from germline, CDR1 is GTSNPN and CDR2 is SVGIG (reference sequence). CDR3 protein: CAWSVTGGRYAGELFF. In DNA form, the CDR3 reads TGTGCCTGGAGTGTAACAGGGGGACGTTATGCCGGGGAGCTGTTTTTT.

The chain employs TRBV18 and TRBJ1-2; 7 bases are a match to TRBD1. Germline V gene lookup returns CDR1 KGHSH and CDR2 LQKENI. The CDR3 loop spans 16 amino acids. The J segment lost 4 bases and the V segment lost 4 bases, leaving 12 bases of the junction unmatched. CDR3 sequence: CASSLSRDSDTYGYTF. Here the CDR3 DNA reads TGTGCCAGCTCACTTTCCCGGGACAGTGATACCTATGGCTACACCTTC.

This chain connects TRBV10-2 to TRBJ2-2, with 15 bases matching TRBD2. J lost 1 base, V lost 8 bases, and 5 bases had no gene match. The CDR3 runs to 17 residues. CDR1 is WSHSY, CDR2 SAAADI, per germline. In nucleotides, the CDR3 is TGCGCCAGCGGAAGGACTAGCGGGGGGGGGAACACCGGGGAGCTGTTTTTT. Translated: CASGRTSGGGNTGELFF.

J is TRBJ2-1 and V is TRBV6-5; D is possibly TRBD1 (5 bases). The CDR3 consists of 13 residues. In germline, CDR1 is MNHEY, CDR2 SVGAGI. V was shortened by 7 bases and J by 7 bases, with 14 bases between the two germline ends. CDR3 in amino acids: CASTGIAGNEQFF. DNA for the CDR3: TGTGCCAGCACGGGCATCGCAGGGAATGAGCAGTTCTTC.

The chain is built from TRBV9 and TRBJ2-5; D is possibly TRBD2 (6 bases). The CDR3 consists of 15 residues. CDR1 SGDLS and CDR2 YYNGEE come from the germline V gene. Trimming shortened V by 0 bases and J by 1 base, and 10 bases separated the two germline ends. CDR3 sequence: CASSVVGGPQETQYF. Written as DNA, the CDR3 is TGTGCCAGCAGCGTAGTCGGGGGACCCCAAGAGACCCAGTACTTC.

The chain combines TRBV21-1 with TRBJ1-5. TRBV21-1 is a listed pseudogene. The CDR3 is 15 amino acids. The CDR3 here is CASSTMYSSNQPQHF. CDR3 sequence (DNA): TGTGCCAGCAGCACTATGTACTCGAGCAATCAGCCCCAGCATTTT.

The genes are TRBV28 and TRBJ1-5; D not resolved. The length of the CDR3 is 13 residues. The germline V gene has CDR1 MDHEN and CDR2 SYDVKM. V lost 3 bases, J lost 7 bases, and 10 bases lay in between. This CDR3 reads CASSFFREQPQHF. The CDR3 DNA reads as TGTGCCAGCAGTTTTTTCCGCGAGCAGCCCCAGCATTTT.

This rearrangement joins TRBV11-2 to TRBJ2-6, with a possible D match to TRBD2 (5 bases). CDR3 length: 16 amino acids. Trimming left V 4 bases short and J 0 bases short, with 10 bases between. Germline-derived CDR1 and CDR2 are SGHAT and FQNNGV. This CDR3 is CASSSKSGSGANVLTF. Here the CDR3 DNA reads TGTGCCAGCAGCTCGAAGAGCGGCTCTGGGGCCAACGTCCTGACTTTC.

The chain joins TRBV11-2 to TRBJ2-7, with a weak D call TRBD1 (6 bases). Germline V gives CDR1 SGHAT, CDR2 FQNNGV. CDR3 length: 15 residues. The ends were cut back, 5 bases at V and 9 bases at J, with 23 bases in the middle. The CDR3 loop reads CASSETGWGQLGQYF. The CDR3 nucleotides are TGTGCCAGCAGCGAGACCGGGTGGGGGCAGTTGGGGCAGTACTTC.

The rearrangement joins TRBV6-5 to TRBJ2-2; D is possibly TRBD2 (5 bases). V shed 7 bases and J shed 3 bases, with 15 bases lying between them. Germline V gives CDR1 MNHEY, CDR2 SVGAGI. The CDR3 length is 15 residues. The CDR3 reads CASTPGVGDTGELFF. In nucleotides, the CDR3 is TGTGCCAGCACCCCCGGGGTGGGTGACACCGGGGAGCTGTTTTTT.

The V and J genes are TRBV5-1 and TRBJ2-5, with 9 bases fitting TRBD2. This CDR3 has 14 amino acids. The germline CDR1 and CDR2 sequences are SGHRS and YFSETQ. V was pared by 3 bases and J by 3 bases, with 3 bases of the junction left unmatched. The CDR3 DNA reads TGCGCCAGCAGCTCGAGACTAGCGGAAGAGACCCAGTACTTC. Its protein product is CASSSRLAEETQYF.

The rearrangement joins TRBV5-1 to TRBJ2-3; 10 bases align to TRBD2. The V and J ends lost 4 bases and 2 bases, in that order; junction bases with no gene match: 22. This CDR3 is built from 21 residues. Germline V gene sequence: CDR1 SGHRS, CDR2 YFSETQ. The CDR3 sequence: CASSPGAQGSGGRLFTDTQYF. The CDR3 DNA reads TGCGCCAGCAGCCCGGGGGCCCAGGGTAGCGGGGGGCGTCTATTCACAGATACGCAGTATTTT.

This clone was recorded only once. The rearrangement uses TRBV7-3 and TRBJ2-1, with D possibly matching TRBD2 (6 bases). The CDR3 spans 13 residues. With 5 bases removed from V and 10 bases from J, the gap between germline ends came to 15 bases. Germline CDR1 is SGHTA and CDR2 is FQGTGA. CDR3 coding DNA: TGTGCCAGCAGCACCCTCCGGGAGCGAGAGCAGTTCTTC. It translates to CASSTLREREQFF.

V is TRBV28 and J is TRBJ1-4, with a possible D match to TRBD1 (6 bases). The ends were cut back, 5 bases at V and 10 bases at J, with 20 bases in the middle. The CDR3 extends over 15 amino acids. The germline gives CDR1 MDHEN, CDR2 SYDVKM. CDR3 DNA: TGTGCCAGCAGTCCCGTGGGGGCCGACGATGGAAAACTGTTTTTT. This gives the protein CASSPVGADDGKLFF.

V is TRBV3-1 (or the pseudogene TRBV3-2) and J is TRBJ2-3, with 7 bases matching TRBD2. The V and J ends lost 0 bases and 6 bases, in that order; junction bases with no gene match: 3. Germline V CDR1 and CDR2: LGHDT, YNNKEL (reference sequence). This CDR3 region has 14 residues. The chain's CDR3 is CASSQERGYDTQYF. CDR3 sequence (DNA): TGTGCCAGCAGCCAAGAGCGGGGGTACGATACGCAGTATTTT.

The V and J genes are TRBV5-5 and TRBJ2-7; 7 positions match TRBD1. Trimming took 3 bases from V and 2 from J; bases not matched to a gene: 5. Germline CDR1 SGHKS, CDR2 YYEKEE (reference sequence). The CDR3 is made up of 14 amino acids. CDR3 protein: CASSWRQGTYEQYF. DNA of the CDR3: TGTGCCAGCAGCTGGCGACAGGGTACCTACGAGCAGTACTTC.

The chain couples TRBV24-1 to TRBJ2-2, with 8 bases matching TRBD1. The junction had 8 bases not matched to a gene; V was cut back by 1 base and J by 5 bases. Germline V lookup: CDR1 KGHDR, CDR2 SFDVKD. The CDR3 has 17 residues. The CDR3 loop reads CATSDFRRTGKTGELFF. CDR3 bases: TGTGCCACCAGTGATTTTAGGCGGACAGGGAAGACCGGGGAGCTGTTTTTT.

This clone was observed once. The chain is built from TRBV6-5 and TRBJ1-1; 9 bases match TRBD1. The V gene's germline CDR1 is MNHEY and CDR2 SVGAGI. V lost 4 bases and J lost 6; bases outside the gene matches: 9. The CDR3 covers 15 residues. CDR3: CASSSSGQGIPEAFF. The CDR3 DNA sequence: TGTGCCAGCAGTTCATCGGGACAGGGAATACCTGAAGCTTTCTTT.